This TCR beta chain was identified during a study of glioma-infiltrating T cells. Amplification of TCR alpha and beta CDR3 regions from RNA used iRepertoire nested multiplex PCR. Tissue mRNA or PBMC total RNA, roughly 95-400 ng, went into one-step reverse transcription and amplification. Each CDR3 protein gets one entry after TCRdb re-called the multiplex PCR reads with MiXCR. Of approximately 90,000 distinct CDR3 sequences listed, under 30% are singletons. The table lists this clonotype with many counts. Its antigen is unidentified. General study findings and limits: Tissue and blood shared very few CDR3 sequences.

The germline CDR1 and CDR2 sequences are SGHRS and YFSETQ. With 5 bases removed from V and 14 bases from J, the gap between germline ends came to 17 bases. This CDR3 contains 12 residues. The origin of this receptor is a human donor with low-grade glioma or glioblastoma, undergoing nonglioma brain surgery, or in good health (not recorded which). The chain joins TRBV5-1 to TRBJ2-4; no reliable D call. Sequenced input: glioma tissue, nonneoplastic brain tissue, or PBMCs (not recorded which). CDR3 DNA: TGCGCCAGCAGTTTAGACCCCGGCAGCAAGTACTTC. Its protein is CASSLDPGSKYF.